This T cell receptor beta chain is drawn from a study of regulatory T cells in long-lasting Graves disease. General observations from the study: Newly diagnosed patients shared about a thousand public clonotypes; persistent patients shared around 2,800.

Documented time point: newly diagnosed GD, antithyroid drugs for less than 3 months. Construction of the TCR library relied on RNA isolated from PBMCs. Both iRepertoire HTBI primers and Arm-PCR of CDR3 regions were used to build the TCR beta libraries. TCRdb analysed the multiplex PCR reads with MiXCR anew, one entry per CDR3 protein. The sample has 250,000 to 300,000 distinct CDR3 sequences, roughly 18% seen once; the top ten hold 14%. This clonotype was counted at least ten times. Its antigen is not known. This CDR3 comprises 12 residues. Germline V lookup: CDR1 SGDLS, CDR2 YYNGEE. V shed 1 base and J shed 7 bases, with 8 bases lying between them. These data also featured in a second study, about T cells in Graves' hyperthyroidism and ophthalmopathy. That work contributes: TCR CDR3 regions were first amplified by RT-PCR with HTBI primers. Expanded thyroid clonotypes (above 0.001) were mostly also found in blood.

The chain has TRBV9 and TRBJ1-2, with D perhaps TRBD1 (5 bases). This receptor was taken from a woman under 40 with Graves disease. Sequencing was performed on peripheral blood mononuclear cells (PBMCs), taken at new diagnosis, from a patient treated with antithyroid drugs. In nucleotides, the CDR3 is TGTGCCAGCAGCGTATGGGACTCTGGCTACACCTTC. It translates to CASSVWDSGYTF.